A selection of T cell receptor beta chains follows, all from one sample in a study of cytomegalovirus exposure and HLA in healthy donors. The data were produced by immunoSEQ multiplex PCR, yet TCRdb's version contains in-frame clones alone and is incomplete. The sample holds about 130,000 clones, 75% to 85% seen once. Sequencing was performed on PBMCs. Receptor source: a man aged 18 to 35 in good health and CMV-seronegative. Each CDR3 is given with its conserved first and last residue. The D gene is left open where the match is weak. Size tells how often a clone was seen (once, few, many) or the class of an expanded clone, and some rows leave it out.

v_gene,j_gene,abundance,d_gene,CDR3aa,CDR3nt
TRBV5-1,TRBJ2-1,NA,TRBD2,CASSTTSGTYNEQFF,TGCGCCAGCAGCACTACTAGCGGCACTTACAATGAGCAGTTCTTC
TRBV9,TRBJ1-3,NA,TRBD1,CASSWGQGLSSGNTIYF,TGTGCCAGCAGTTGGGGACAGGGGTTAAGCTCTGGAAACACCATATATTTT
TRBV5-1,TRBJ2-3,NA,NA,CASSFGGEVDTQYF,TGCGCCAGCAGCTTCGGGGGAGAAGTTGATACGCAGTATTTT
TRBV7-2,TRBJ1-1,NA,TRBD1,CASSSADRGAFF,TGTGCCAGCAGCTCGGCGGACAGGGGAGCTTTCTTT
TRBV4-1,TRBJ1-2,once,NA,CASSQERDNYGYTF,TGCGCCAGCAGCCAAGAGAGGGATAACTATGGCTACACCTTC
TRBV7-3,TRBJ2-3,NA,TRBD2,CASSPGLAADTQYF,TGTGCCAGCAGCCCGGGACTAGCCGCAGATACGCAGTATTTT
TRBV5-1,TRBJ2-1,NA,TRBD2,CASSLTSGSMHEQFF,TGCGCCAGCAGCCTGACTAGCGGGAGTATGCATGAGCAGTTCTTC
TRBV7-9,TRBJ2-5,NA,NA,CASSRTTGSETQYF,TGTGCCAGCAGCCGCACAACAGGGTCAGAGACCCAGTACTTC
TRBV5-6,TRBJ2-7,NA,TRBD2,CASRYGTSGRYEQYF,TGTGCCAGCAGGTACGGGACTAGCGGGAGATACGAGCAGTACTTC
TRBV12-5,TRBJ2-1,NA,TRBD2,CASGILAGGYNEQFF,TGTGCTAGTGGGATCCTAGCGGGAGGGTACAATGAGCAGTTCTTC
TRBV19,TRBJ2-7,NA,TRBD1,CASSIEAGGAGGSYEQYF,TGTGCCAGTAGTATAGAGGCAGGGGGCGCAGGTGGATCTTACGAGCAGTACTTC
TRBV7-2,TRBJ2-6,NA,NA,CASSLQGKSSGANVLTF,TGTGCCAGCAGCTTGCAGGGGAAGAGCTCTGGGGCCAACGTCCTGACTTTC
TRBV5-1,TRBJ1-6,few,TRBD1,CASSLTTGTGDSPLHF,TGCGCCAGCAGCTTGACCACCGGGACAGGAGATTCACCCCTCCACTTT
TRBV28,TRBJ1-4,NA,TRBD1,CASSRTGLMANEKLFF,TGTGCCAGCAGCCGGACAGGGTTGATGGCTAATGAAAAACTGTTTTTT
TRBV10-1,TRBJ2-1,NA,NA,CASSGAGNEQFF,TGCGCCAGCAGTGGCGCAGGCAATGAGCAGTTCTTC
TRBV4-1,TRBJ1-2,once,NA,CASSVDISYGYTF,TGCGCCAGCAGCGTAGACATTTCCTATGGCTACACCTTC
TRBV6-4,TRBJ2-4,once,NA,CASSDGDRLAKNIQYF,TGTGCCAGCAGTGACGGTGACAGGCTAGCCAAAAACATTCAGTACTTC
TRBV6-1,TRBJ1-1,NA,TRBD1,CASSPGQGNTEAFF,TGTGCCAGCAGTCCAGGACAGGGGAACACTGAAGCTTTCTTT
TRBV5-1,TRBJ1-2,NA,NA,CASSLTGANYGYTF,TGCGCCAGCAGCTTGACAGGAGCTAACTATGGCTACACCTTC
TRBV7-9,TRBJ2-5,NA,NA,CASSFELPLETQYF,TGTGCCAGCAGCTTTGAACTACCCCTAGAGACCCAGTACTTC
TRBV6-1,TRBJ2-1,few,NA,CASSEQGVSYNEQFF,TGTGCCAGCAGTGAACAGGGTGTATCCTACAATGAGCAGTTCTTC
TRBV21-1,TRBJ2-2,NA,NA,CASSKVSIRVTGELFF,TGTGCCAGCAGCAAAGTGTCGATTCGGGTCACCGGGGAGCTGTTTTTT
TRBV7-2,TRBJ1-6,NA,NA,CASSLIGGYNSPLHF,TGTGCCAGCAGCTTAATAGGGGGATATAATTCACCCCTCCACTTT
TRBV6-6,TRBJ2-3,NA,TRBD2,CASSYELARSDTQYF,TGTGCCAGCAGTTACGAACTAGCGAGGTCAGATACGCAGTATTTT
TRBV27,TRBJ2-3,NA,NA,CASSLSRLSTDTQYF,TGTGCCAGCAGTTTATCCAGGCTTAGCACAGATACGCAGTATTTT
TRBV29-1,TRBJ1-1,NA,NA,CSGGGYTEAFF,TGCAGCGGGGGGGGGTACACTGAAGCTTTCTTT
TRBV7-3,TRBJ2-1,NA,NA,CASSFLAGAINEQFF,TGTGCCAGCAGCTTTTTGGCGGGTGCCATAAATGAGCAGTTCTTC
TRBV18,TRBJ1-2,NA,NA,CASSPVTGPVDYTF,TGTGCCAGCTCACCCGTTACAGGGCCAGTCGACTACACCTTC
TRBV7-6,TRBJ2-5,NA,NA,CASSLTAIETQYF,TGTGCCAGCAGCTTAACCGCGATTGAGACCCAGTACTTC
TRBV10-3,TRBJ2-1,few,NA,CAISEEARGGEQFF,TGTGCCATCAGTGAGGAGGCTCGAGGTGGTGAGCAGTTCTTC
TRBV7-2,TRBJ2-1,once,NA,CASSSWGRASGSYNEQFF,TGTGCCAGCAGCTCCTGGGGGCGGGCTAGCGGTTCCTACAATGAGCAGTTCTTC
TRBV18,TRBJ1-2,NA,TRBD1,CASSPTRGAPSGYTF,TGTGCCAGCTCACCCACCAGGGGGGCGCCGAGCGGCTACACCTTC
TRBV9,TRBJ2-3,NA,NA,CASSATSSSTDTQYF,TGTGCCAGCAGCGCCACTAGCTCTAGCACAGATACGCAGTATTTT
TRBV2,TRBJ2-7,NA,TRBD1,CASSDRTGSGEQYF,TGTGCCAGCAGTGATCGGACAGGGTCAGGCGAGCAGTACTTC
TRBV7-2,TRBJ2-3,NA,TRBD1,CASSPTGFADTQYF,TGTGCCAGCAGCCCGACAGGGTTCGCAGATACGCAGTATTTT
TRBV5-4,TRBJ1-1,NA,TRBD1,CASSLGQGVPTEAFF,TGTGCCAGCAGCTTAGGACAGGGGGTTCCCACTGAAGCTTTCTTT
TRBV27,TRBJ2-1,NA,TRBD2,CATHPVSSGVSYNEQFF,TGTGCCACACACCCCGTGTCTAGCGGGGTTTCCTACAATGAGCAGTTCTTC
TRBV4-1,TRBJ1-1,few,NA,CASSPPGNTEAFF,TGCGCCAGCAGCCCCCCCGGGAACACTGAAGCTTTCTTT
TRBV14,TRBJ2-7,NA,NA,CASSQASWQGNYEQYF,TGTGCCAGCAGCCAAGCTAGTTGGCAGGGAAACTACGAGCAGTACTTC
TRBV5-1,TRBJ2-3,NA,TRBD2,CASSNVLVLAGAEFTDTQYF,TGCGCCAGCAGTAACGTGTTGGTACTAGCGGGAGCTGAGTTCACAGATACGCAGTATTTT
TRBV11-2,TRBJ1-1,NA,NA,CASGGWMNTEAFF,TGTGCCTCAGGCGGGTGGATGAACACTGAAGCTTTCTTT
TRBV28,TRBJ2-7,NA,TRBD1,CASSYHDRGDPYEQYF,TGTGCCAGCAGTTATCACGACAGGGGAGATCCCTACGAGCAGTACTTC